These 3 T cell receptor beta chains were sequenced from one sample in a study of T cells in Graves' hyperthyroidism and ophthalmopathy. RNA transcripts were the template for amplifying TCR beta CDR3 regions. Primed by the HTBI set, a first-round RT-PCR was run on the TCR CDR3. TCRdb ran MiXCR on the multiplex PCR reads and lists one entry per CDR3 protein. This sample has 650,000 to 700,000 distinct CDR3 sequences, with approximately 15% found just once. Sequencing was done on a sample of blood. The receptors stem from a man aged 45-60 years with Graves' hyperthyroidism.

The chain employs TRBV19 and TRBJ1-5; D unresolved. V was clipped by 5 bases and J by 5 bases, with 10 bases between them. The CDR3 consists of 13 residues. The germline CDR1 and CDR2 sequences are LNHDA and SQIVND (reference sequence). CDR3 sequence reads: CASSDRGHQPQHF. The DNA of the CDR3 is TGTGCCAGTAGTGATAGAGGTCATCAGCCCCAGCATTTT.

For this clonotype: At one of its ends the junction is not consistent with the germline gene, which may arise from a read error. The CDR3 coding sequence is TGTGCCAGCTCACCAAACGGTCGTTCCTACAGTGAGCAGTTCTTC. Its translation is CASSPNGRSYSEQFF. J is TRBJ2-1 and V is TRBV18; no clear D gene. The CDR3 has 15 amino acids. CDR1 and CDR2 from the germline V gene are KGHSH and LQKENI.

This clonotype appeared many times. This chain links TRBV10-3 with TRBJ2-1; 10 nucleotides align to TRBD1. J lost 8 bases, V lost 2 bases, and 6 bases had no gene match. CDR3 size: 15 residues. The germline CDR1 and CDR2 sequences are ENHRY and SYGVKD. The CDR3 here is CAISERDRGGDEQFF. CDR3 nucleotides: TGTGCCATCAGTGAGAGGGACAGGGGTGGGGATGAGCAGTTCTTC.